What follows are 17 T cell receptor beta chains derived from one specimen sequenced in a study of blood T cell repertoires in COVID-19. The method was immunoSEQ multiplex PCR; TCRdb's version includes in-frame clones alone and lacks a portion of them. The sample has roughly 150,000 clones, 75% to 80% seen once. Sequencing was done on a sample of peripheral blood. Receptors were obtained from an elderly woman with acute or convalescent COVID-19.

This clone has only a few counts. The chain is built from TRBV28 and TRBJ1-1, with TRBD1 identical over 11 bases. CDR1 MDHEN and CDR2 SYDVKM come from the germline V gene. CDR3 length: 16 amino acids. J gave up 0 bases and V 6 bases, and 6 bases lay outside the gene matches. In DNA, the CDR3 is TGTGCCAGCAGAGGGACAGGGGGTGGCCTGAACACTGAAGCTTTCTTT. Residues: CASRGTGGGLNTEAFF.

This chain joins TRBV2 and TRBJ1-4; 10 bases are shared with TRBD1. The V and J ends lost 6 bases and 8 bases, in that order; junction bases with no gene match: 6. This CDR3 has 14 residues. Looked up from germline, CDR1 is SNHLY and CDR2 is FYNNEI. For the CDR3, the DNA is TGTGCCAGCAGGCCGGGACAGGGGATGGAAAAACTGTTTTTT. Translated, it gives CASRPGQGMEKLFF.

This chain joins TRBV2 and TRBJ2-1; 11 bases align to TRBD1. The CDR3 runs to 14 residues. Trimming at V came to 11 bases and at J to 4 bases, leaving 7 bases not matched to a gene. The germline V gene has CDR1 SNHLY and CDR2 FYNNEI. CDR3 sequence (DNA): TGTGCCGACGGGGACAGGGGGTTATACAATGAGCAGTTCTTC. The encoded protein is CADGDRGLYNEQFF.

The rearrangement uses TRBV12-3 or TRBV12-4 and TRBJ1-5; D gene ambiguous. Trimming pared 6 bases from V and 11 bases from J, leaving 14 bases between. This CDR3 region has 12 residues. The CDR3 sequence: CASSFGPGAQHF. The CDR3 DNA follows: TGTGCCAGCAGCTTCGGACCCGGGGCCCAGCATTTT.

The chain couples TRBV11-2 to TRBJ2-7; D is perhaps TRBD1 (5 bases). V dropped 1 base and J dropped 3 bases, with 16 bases sitting between them. Germline CDR1 SGHAT, CDR2 FQNNGV. The length of the CDR3 is 16 residues. The CDR3 DNA follows: TGTGCCAGCAGCTTAGCGGCGCAGGGCCTAGGCTACGAGCAGTACTTC. Translated, it gives CASSLAAQGLGYEQYF.

This clone has only a few counts. The chain has TRBV18 and TRBJ2-1; tentative D call: TRBD1 (6 bases). V was pared by 1 base and J by 2 bases, with 15 bases between. Germline lookup yields CDR1 KGHSH and CDR2 LQKENI. The CDR3 totals 17 residues. CDR3 in DNA: TGTGCCAGCTCACCACAGGGGGTAGGGCTTACCTACAATGAGCAGTTCTTC. Translating gives CASSPQGVGLTYNEQFF.

CDR3 coding DNA: TGTGCCAGCAGTCCCTCGGGGGACAATCAGCCCCAGCATTTT. Residues: CASSPSGDNQPQHF. The gene calls are TRBV6-6 and TRBJ1-5; possibly TRBD1 for D (5 bases). Germline V gives CDR1 MNHNY, CDR2 SVGAGI (reference sequence). Trimming removed 5 bases at V and 3 bases at J, with 11 bases between. There are 14 residues in the CDR3.

This chain uses TRBV12-3 or TRBV12-4 with TRBJ2-7; maybe TRBD2 (6 bases). V dropped 6 bases and J dropped 4 bases, with 13 bases sitting between them. The CDR3 is made up of 13 amino acids. CDR3 protein: CASRFAGSYEQYF. DNA for the CDR3: TGTGCCAGCAGGTTCGCGGGGTCGTACGAGCAGTACTTC.

The CDR3 DNA sequence: TGCAGCGCCGACAGGGGAAGCACTGAAGCTTTCTTT. It encodes CSADRGSTEAFF. The chain is built from TRBV29-1 and TRBJ1-1; 8 bases are a match to TRBD1. The CDR3 sequence is 12 residues long. The germline gives CDR1 SQVTM, CDR2 ANQGSEA. After removal of 7 bases from V and 4 bases from J, the junction contained 5 bases not matched to a gene. Full variable domain (missing parts from reference TRBV29-1 and TRBJ1-1): SAVISQKPSRDICQRGTSLTIQCQVDSQVTMMFWYRQQPGQSLTLIATANQGSEATYESGFVIDKFPISRPNLTFSTLTVSNMSPEDSSIYLCSADRGSTEAFFGQGTRLTVV.

This clone was observed many times. The chain is built from TRBV11-2 and TRBJ2-7; TRBD1 matches at 7 bases. Germline V gives CDR1 SGHAT, CDR2 FQNNGV. The length of the CDR3 is 17 residues. Losses at the gene ends were 3 bases for V and 0 bases for J; bases not matched to a gene: 11. Written as DNA, the CDR3 is TGTGCCAGCAGCTTGGGACAGTGGGGGAAGTACTCCTACGAGCAGTACTTC. Its protein product is CASSLGQWGKYSYEQYF.

This clone occurred a few times. The chain joins TRBV28 to TRBJ1-5; D is unresolved. Trimming removed 6 bases at V and 0 bases at J, with 21 bases between. Germline CDR1 and CDR2: MDHEN and SYDVKM. The CDR3 length is 18 residues. CDR3 sequence: CASSPLGYPRGSNQPQHF. The CDR3 DNA follows: TGTGCCAGCAGCCCGCTCGGTTACCCTCGTGGTAGCAATCAGCCCCAGCATTTT.

The chain employs TRBV28 and TRBJ1-5; weak D call: TRBD1 (5 bases). The CDR3 has 15 amino acids. The V end lost 4 bases, the J end lost 1 base, and 11 bases lay between the germline ends. Germline V lookup: CDR1 MDHEN, CDR2 SYDVKM. The CDR3 reads CASSSGGESNQPQHF. DNA of the CDR3: TGTGCCAGCAGTTCCGGGGGGGAAAGCAATCAGCCCCAGCATTTT.

The chain couples TRBV18 to TRBJ1-2; D gene unclear. The ends were cut back, 0 bases at V and 0 bases at J, with 8 bases in the middle. The germline gives CDR1 KGHSH, CDR2 LQKENI. CDR3 length: 15 amino acids. For the CDR3, the DNA is TGTGCCAGCTCACCACCGAGCAGGACTAACTATGGCTACACCTTC. This codes for CASSPPSRTNYGYTF.

This clone was recorded only once. V and J are TRBV14 and TRBJ1-1; tentatively, D is TRBD1 (5 bases). Trimming stripped 0 bases from V and 4 bases from J, with 9 bases between. The CDR3 consists of 14 residues. Germline-derived CDR1 and CDR2 are SGHDN and FVKESK. The CDR3 sequence: CASSQDLGGTEAFF. As DNA, the CDR3 is TGTGCCAGCAGCCAAGATTTGGGGGGCACTGAAGCTTTCTTT.

The rearrangement links TRBV5-1 to TRBJ2-7; D is undetermined. CDR3 size: 11 residues. The V gene's germline CDR1 is SGHRS and CDR2 YFSETQ. Trimming left V 5 bases short and J 2 bases short, with 5 bases between. The CDR3 is CASRGAYEQYF. Here the CDR3 DNA reads TGCGCCAGCAGGGGCGCCTACGAGCAGTACTTC.

The V gene is TRBV4-2, the J gene TRBJ2-1; D is perhaps TRBD2 (7 bases). The CDR3 spans 15 residues. The germline V gene encodes CDR1 LGHNA and CDR2 YNFKEQ. The germline V and J ends were trimmed by 4 bases and 8 bases, with 18 bases remaining between them. CDR3 coding DNA: TGTGCCAGCAGCCCCTTTAGGGGGAGGGATGATGAGCAGTTCTTC. Translating it yields CASSPFRGRDDEQFF.

This chain uses TRBV4-1 with TRBJ1-5, with D possibly TRBD1 on 6 matching bases. The germline V and J ends were trimmed by 4 bases and 6 bases, with 16 bases remaining between them. Per the germline V gene, CDR1 is MGHRA and CDR2 is YSYEKL. The CDR3 covers 15 residues. CDR3 loop: CASSRDRLGLQPQHF. CDR3 DNA sequence: TGCGCCAGCAGCCGCGACAGGCTCGGTCTTCAGCCCCAGCATTTT.